This TCR beta chain was identified in a study of T cell changes during pregnancy in multiple sclerosis. CDR3 size: 18 residues. Deletions cut 0 bases from V and 2 bases from J, with 19 bases between. Germline CDR1 SGDLS, CDR2 YYNGEE. Some clones are missing from TCRdb's copy, which holds only in-frame ones; the method was immunoSEQ multiplex PCR. The sample consists of about 21,000 clones, around 89% of them appearing once. Sequencing used CD8+ T cells from peripheral blood mononuclear cells, obtained in the second trimester of pregnancy. This TCR was recovered from a female donor in good health, enrolled as a control in a pregnancy study. The genes are TRBV9 and TRBJ2-3, with D unresolved. CDR3 in DNA: TGTGCCAGCAGCGTAGATCCCGGCTCCTACAGTAACACAGATACGCAGTATTTT. The encoded protein is CASSVDPGSYSNTDTQYF.